The T cell receptor beta chain under discussion was sequenced for a study of cytomegalovirus exposure and HLA in healthy donors. This clone was seen a few times. No antigen is known for it. This CDR3 region has 14 residues. Germline V gives CDR1 SGHVS, CDR2 FQNEAQ. Study conclusions and caveats: The study labeled around 160 TCR beta chains cytomegalovirus-associated. While the bulk of TCR sequences proved rare, some public TCRs turned up in many donors. Presence/absence analyses assumed roughly uniform sequencing depth across donors, which may not hold. CMV antigen specificity of a few CMV-associated chains was confirmed in vitro.

The PCR employed 60 Vbeta primers together with 13 Jbeta primers. Clones were sequenced by immunoSEQ multiplex PCR, and TCRdb holds only the in-frame ones, with some missing. The sample consists of more than 130,000 clones, about four fifths of them appearing once. The TCR originated in a man in his forties or fifties in good health and CMV-seropositive. This chain joins TRBV7-8 and TRBJ2-5; a weak D match, TRBD1 (6 bases). The end of the DNA aligns better with TRBJ2-7, so the J call may be wrong. What was sequenced was PBMCs. CDR3 protein: CASSNRDTAYEQYF. CDR3 nucleotide sequence: TGTGCCAGCAGCAACCGGGACACAGCCTACGAGCAGTACTTC.